The clone carrying this T cell receptor beta chain appeared many times. Its cognate antigen is unknown. The sample belongs to a study of CD8 T cells in ankylosing spondylitis. One entry per CDR3 protein results from TCRdb running MiXCR on the 5' RACE reads. The profile covers about 140,000 distinct CDR3 sequences, with roughly a third appearing a single time and over 5.5% taken by the ten largest. Study-level findings and limits: Reactive arthritis synovial fluid and blood were previously reported to contain some motif variants. Clones linked to disease, bearing a CD8+ phenotype, were relatively rare in peripheral blood. Reportedly, disease-linked clones are significantly enriched in ankylosing spondylitis patients' matched synovial fluid.

Sequencing was done on a sample of synovial fluid, either unsorted or a sorted T cell fraction (not recorded which). This receptor was identified in a male donor with ankylosing spondylitis.

Here the CDR3 reads CASSRPGLDLNTGELFF. CDR3 bases: TGCGCCAGCAGCCGTCCTGGACTAGACTTGAACACCGGGGAGCTGTTTTTT. This chain connects TRBV4-1 to TRBJ2-2; the match to TRBD2 covers 7 bases. Germline V gives CDR1 MGHRA, CDR2 YSYEKL. The CDR3 runs to 17 residues. The J segment lost 1 base and the V segment lost 4 bases, leaving 9 bases of the junction unmatched.